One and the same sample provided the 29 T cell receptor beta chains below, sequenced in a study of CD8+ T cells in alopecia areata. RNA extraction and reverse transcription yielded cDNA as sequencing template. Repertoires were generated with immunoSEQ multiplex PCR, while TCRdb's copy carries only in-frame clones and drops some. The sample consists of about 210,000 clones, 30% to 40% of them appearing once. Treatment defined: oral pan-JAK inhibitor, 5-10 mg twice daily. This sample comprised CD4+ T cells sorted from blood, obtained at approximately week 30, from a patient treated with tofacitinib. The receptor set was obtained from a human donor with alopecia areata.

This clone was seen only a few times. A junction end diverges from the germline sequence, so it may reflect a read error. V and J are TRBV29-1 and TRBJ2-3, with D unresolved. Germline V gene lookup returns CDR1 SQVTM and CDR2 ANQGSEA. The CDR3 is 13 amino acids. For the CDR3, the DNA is TGCAGCCTTGAGACGGCTAGCACAGATACGCAGTATTTT. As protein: CSLETASTDTQYF.

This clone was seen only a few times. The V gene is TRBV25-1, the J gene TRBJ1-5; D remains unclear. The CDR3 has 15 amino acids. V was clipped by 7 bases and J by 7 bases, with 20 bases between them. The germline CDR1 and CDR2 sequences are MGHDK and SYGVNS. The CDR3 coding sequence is TGTGCCAGCACTCTATGGGGTGTTCGGAGGCAGCCCCAGCATTTT. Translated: CASTLWGVRRQPQHF.

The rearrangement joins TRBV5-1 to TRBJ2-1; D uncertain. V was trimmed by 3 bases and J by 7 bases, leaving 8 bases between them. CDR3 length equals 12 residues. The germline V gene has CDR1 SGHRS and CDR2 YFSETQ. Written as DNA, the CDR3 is TGCGCCAGCAGCTCCCAGTGGAATGAGCAGTTCTTC. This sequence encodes CASSSQWNEQFF.

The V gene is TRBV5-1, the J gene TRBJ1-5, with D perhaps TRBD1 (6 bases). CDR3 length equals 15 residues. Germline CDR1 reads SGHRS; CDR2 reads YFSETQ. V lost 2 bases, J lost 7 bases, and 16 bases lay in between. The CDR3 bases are TGCGCCAGCAGCTTTTCAGGGCAGAGGGGGCAGCCCCAGCATTTT. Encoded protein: CASSFSGQRGQPQHF.

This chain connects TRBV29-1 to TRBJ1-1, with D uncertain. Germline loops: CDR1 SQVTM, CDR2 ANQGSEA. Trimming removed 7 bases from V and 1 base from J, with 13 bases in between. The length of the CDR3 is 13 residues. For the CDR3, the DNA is TGCAGCGGGTTAAGGCAGGAGAACACTGAAGCTTTCTTT. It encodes CSGLRQENTEAFF.

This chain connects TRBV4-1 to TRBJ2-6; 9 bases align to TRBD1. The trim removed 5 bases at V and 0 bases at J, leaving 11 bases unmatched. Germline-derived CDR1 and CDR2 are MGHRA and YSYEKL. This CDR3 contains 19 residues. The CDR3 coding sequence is TGCGCCAGCAGCAAGCGTAGGACAGGGGCCATCTCTGGGGCCAACGTCCTGACTTTC. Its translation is CASSKRRTGAISGANVLTF.

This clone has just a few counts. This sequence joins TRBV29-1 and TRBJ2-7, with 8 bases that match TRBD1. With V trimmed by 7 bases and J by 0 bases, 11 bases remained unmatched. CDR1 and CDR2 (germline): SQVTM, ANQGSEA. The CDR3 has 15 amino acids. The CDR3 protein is CSAFMGQASSYEQYF. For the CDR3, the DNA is TGCAGCGCTTTTATGGGACAGGCGAGCTCCTACGAGCAGTACTTC.

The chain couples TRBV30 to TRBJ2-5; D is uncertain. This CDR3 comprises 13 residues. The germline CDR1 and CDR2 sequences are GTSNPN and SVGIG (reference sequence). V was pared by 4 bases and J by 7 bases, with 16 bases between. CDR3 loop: CAWTPSGVGTQYF. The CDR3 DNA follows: TGTGCCTGGACCCCTTCTGGGGTCGGGACCCAGTACTTC.

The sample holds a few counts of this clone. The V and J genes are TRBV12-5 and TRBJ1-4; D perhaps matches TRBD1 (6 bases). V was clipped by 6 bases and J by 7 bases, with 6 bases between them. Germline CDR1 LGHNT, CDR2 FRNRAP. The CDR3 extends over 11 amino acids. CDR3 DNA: TGTGCTAGTGGACAGGGTGAAAAACTGTTTTTT. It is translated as CASGQGEKLFF.

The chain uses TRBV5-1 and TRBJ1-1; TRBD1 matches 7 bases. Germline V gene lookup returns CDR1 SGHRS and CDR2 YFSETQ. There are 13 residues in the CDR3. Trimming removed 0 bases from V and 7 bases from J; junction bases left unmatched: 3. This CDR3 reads CASSLDRGVEAFF. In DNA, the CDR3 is TGCGCCAGCAGCTTGGACAGGGGAGTTGAAGCTTTCTTT.

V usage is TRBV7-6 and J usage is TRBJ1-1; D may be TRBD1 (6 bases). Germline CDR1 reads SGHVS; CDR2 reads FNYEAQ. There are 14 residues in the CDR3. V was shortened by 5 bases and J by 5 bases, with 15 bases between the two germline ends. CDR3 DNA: TGTGCCAGCAGCAAAGGCCGGGGGCGGACTGAAGCTTTCTTT. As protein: CASSKGRGRTEAFF.

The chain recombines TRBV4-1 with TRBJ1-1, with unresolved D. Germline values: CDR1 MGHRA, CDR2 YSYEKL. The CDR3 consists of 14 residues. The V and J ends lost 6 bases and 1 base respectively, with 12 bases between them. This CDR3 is CASSRYGPNTEAFF. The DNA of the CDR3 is TGCGCCAGCAGTCGTTATGGACCGAACACTGAAGCTTTCTTT.

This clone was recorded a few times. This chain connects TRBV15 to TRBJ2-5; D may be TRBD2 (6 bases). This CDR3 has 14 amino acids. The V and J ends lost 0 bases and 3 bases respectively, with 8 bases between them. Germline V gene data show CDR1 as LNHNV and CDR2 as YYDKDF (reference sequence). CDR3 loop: CATSRDTGEETQYF. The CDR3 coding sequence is TGTGCCACCAGCAGAGACACGGGGGAAGAGACCCAGTACTTC. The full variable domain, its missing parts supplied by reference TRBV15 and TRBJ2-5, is DAMVIQNPRYQVTQFGKPVTLSCSQTLNHNVMYWYQQKSSQAPKLLFHYYDKDFNNEADTPDNFQSRRPNTSFCFLDIRSPGLGDTAMYLCATSRDTGEETQYFGPGTRLLVL.

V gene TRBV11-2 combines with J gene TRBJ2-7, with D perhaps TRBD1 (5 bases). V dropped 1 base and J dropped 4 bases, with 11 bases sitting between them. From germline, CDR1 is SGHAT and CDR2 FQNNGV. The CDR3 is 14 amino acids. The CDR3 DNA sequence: TGTGCCAGCAGCTTAGGGAGTAGGGGATACGAGCAGTACTTC. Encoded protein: CASSLGSRGYEQYF.

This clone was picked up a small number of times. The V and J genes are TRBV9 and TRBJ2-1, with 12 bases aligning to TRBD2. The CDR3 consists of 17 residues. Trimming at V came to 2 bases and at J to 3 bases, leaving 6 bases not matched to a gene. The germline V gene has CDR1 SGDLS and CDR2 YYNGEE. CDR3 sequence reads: CASSVARLAGDYNEQFF. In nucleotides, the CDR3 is TGTGCCAGCAGCGTCGCCAGACTAGCGGGAGACTACAATGAGCAGTTCTTC.

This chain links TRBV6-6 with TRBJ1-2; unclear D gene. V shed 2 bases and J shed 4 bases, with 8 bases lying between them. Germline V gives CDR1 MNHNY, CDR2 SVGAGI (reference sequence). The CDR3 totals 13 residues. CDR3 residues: CASSYANGYGYTF. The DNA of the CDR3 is TGTGCCAGCAGTTACGCGAACGGCTATGGCTACACCTTC.

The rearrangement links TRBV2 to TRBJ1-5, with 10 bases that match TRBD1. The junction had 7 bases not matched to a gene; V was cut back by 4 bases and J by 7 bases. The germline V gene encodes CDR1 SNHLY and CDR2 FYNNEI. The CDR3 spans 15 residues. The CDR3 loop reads CASSGGQGIRQPQHF. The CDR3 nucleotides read TGTGCCAGCAGTGGGGGACAGGGGATCAGGCAGCCCCAGCATTTT.

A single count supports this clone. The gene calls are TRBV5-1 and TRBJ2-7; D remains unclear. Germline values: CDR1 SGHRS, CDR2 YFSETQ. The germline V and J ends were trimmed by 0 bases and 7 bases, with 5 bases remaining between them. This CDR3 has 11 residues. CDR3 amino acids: CASSLEGEQYF. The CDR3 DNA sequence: TGCGCCAGCAGCTTGGAGGGAGAGCAGTACTTC. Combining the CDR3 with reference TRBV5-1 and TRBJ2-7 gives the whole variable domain KAGVTQTPRYLIKTRGQQVTLSCSPISGHRSVSWYQQTPGQGLQFLFEYFSETQRNKGNFPGRFSGRQFSNSRSEMNVSTLELGDSALYLCASSLEGEQYFGPGTRLTVT.

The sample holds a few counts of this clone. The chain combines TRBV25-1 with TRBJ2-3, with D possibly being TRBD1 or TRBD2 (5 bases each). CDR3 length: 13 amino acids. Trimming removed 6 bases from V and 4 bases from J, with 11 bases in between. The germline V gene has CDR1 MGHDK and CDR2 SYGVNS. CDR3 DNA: TGTGCCAGCAGACCCGGGGCCGCAGATACGCAGTATTTT. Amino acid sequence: CASRPGAADTQYF.

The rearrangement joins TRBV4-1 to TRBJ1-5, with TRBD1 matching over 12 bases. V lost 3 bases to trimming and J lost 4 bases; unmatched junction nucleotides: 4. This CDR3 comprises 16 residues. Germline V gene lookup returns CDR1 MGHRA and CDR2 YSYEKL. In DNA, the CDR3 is TGCGCCAGCAGCCATCCGGGACAGGGGGCGAATCAGCCCCAGCATTTT. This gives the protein CASSHPGQGANQPQHF.

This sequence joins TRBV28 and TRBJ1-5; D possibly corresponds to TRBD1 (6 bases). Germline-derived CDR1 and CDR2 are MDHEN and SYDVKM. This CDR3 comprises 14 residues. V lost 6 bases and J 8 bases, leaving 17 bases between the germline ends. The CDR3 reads CASSPGGGRKPQHF. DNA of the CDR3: TGTGCCAGCAGCCCTGGAGGGGGAAGAAAGCCCCAGCATTTT. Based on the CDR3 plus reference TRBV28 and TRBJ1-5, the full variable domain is DVKVTQSSRYLVKRTGEKVFLECVQDMDHENMFWYRQDPGLGLRLIYFSYDVKMKEKGDIPEGYSVSREKKERFSLILESASTNQTSMYLCASSPGGGRKPQHFGDGTRLSIL.

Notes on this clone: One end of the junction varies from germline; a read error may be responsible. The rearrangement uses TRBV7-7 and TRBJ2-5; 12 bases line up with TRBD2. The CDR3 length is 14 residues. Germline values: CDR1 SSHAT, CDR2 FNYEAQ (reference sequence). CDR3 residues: CASSPSGRGETQYF. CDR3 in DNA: TGTGCTAGCAGCCCTAGCGGGAGGGGAGAGACCCAGTACTTC.

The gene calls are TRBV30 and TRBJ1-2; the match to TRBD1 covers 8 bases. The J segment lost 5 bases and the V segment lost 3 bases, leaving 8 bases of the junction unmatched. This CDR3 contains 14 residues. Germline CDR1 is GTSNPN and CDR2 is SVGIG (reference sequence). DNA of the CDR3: TGTGCCTGGAGAGGACAGGGAAGGCAGTATGGCTACACCTTC. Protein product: CAWRGQGRQYGYTF.

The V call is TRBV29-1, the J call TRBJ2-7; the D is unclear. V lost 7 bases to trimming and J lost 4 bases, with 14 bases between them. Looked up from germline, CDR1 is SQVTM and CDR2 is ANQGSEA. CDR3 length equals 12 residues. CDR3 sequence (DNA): TGCAGCGGCCGGACCGAGCTATACGAGCAGTACTTC. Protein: CSGRTELYEQYF.

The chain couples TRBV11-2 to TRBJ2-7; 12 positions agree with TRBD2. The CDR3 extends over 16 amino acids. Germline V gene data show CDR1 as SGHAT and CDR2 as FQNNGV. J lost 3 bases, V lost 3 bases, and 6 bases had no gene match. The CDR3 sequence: CASSFRTSGTHYEQYF. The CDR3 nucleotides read TGTGCCAGCAGCTTCCGGACTAGCGGGACACACTACGAGCAGTACTTC.

As DNA, the CDR3 is TGTGCCAGCAGCGGACCGACAGGTACCGATAGGCGCAACGTCCTGACTTTC. Amino acids: CASSGPTGTDRRNVLTF. J is TRBJ2-6 and V is TRBV9, with D maybe TRBD1 (6 bases). Germline CDR1 SGDLS, CDR2 YYNGEE. This CDR3 contains 17 residues. Trimming cost V 3 bases and J 9 bases, with 22 bases left between them. Supplemented by reference TRBV9 and TRBJ2-6, the full variable domain reads DSGVTQTPKHLITATGQRVTLRCSPRSGDLSVYWYQQSLDQGLQFLIQYYNGEERAKGNILERFSAQQFPDLHSELNLSSLELGDSALYFCASSGPTGTDRRNVLTFGAGSRLTVL.

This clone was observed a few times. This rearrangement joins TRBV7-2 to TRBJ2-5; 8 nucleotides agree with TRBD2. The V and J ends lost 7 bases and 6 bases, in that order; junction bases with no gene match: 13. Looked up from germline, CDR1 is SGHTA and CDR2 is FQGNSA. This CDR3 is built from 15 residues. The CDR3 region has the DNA TGTGCCAGCACCTCCTGGGAGGCGGGGGGAAAGACCCAGTACTTC. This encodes CASTSWEAGGKTQYF.

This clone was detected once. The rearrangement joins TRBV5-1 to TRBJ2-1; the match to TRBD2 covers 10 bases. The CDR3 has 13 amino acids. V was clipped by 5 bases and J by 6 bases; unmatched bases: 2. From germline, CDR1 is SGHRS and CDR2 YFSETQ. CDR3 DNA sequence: TGCGCCAGCAGTCGGACTAGCGGCAATGAGCAGTTCTTC. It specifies CASSRTSGNEQFF.

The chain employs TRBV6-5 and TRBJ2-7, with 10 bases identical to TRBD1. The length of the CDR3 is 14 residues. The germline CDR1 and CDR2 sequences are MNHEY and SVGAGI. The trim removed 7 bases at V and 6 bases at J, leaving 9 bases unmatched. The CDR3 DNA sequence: TGTGCCAGCATCCGGGACAGGGGAGTCGGCGAGCAGTACTTC. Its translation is CASIRDRGVGEQYF.